Given below is one T cell receptor beta chain in context. The antigen it recognizes is unknown. Base qualities are missing; no much larger clone stands one base away. Interpreted using the paper, the time point label stands for: about 28 days (+/-7) after the second vaccine dose. Because spike-specific TCR depth and breadth did not differ between the two schedules, AZD1222 recipients who got a second dose at roughly 4 weeks were pooled with those who got a second dose at roughly 12 weeks. Vaccinee samples came from UK trials COV001 and COV002, including a single-blind randomized controlled phase 2/3 trial of AZD1222 (ChAdOx1 nCoV-19) in healthy adults. For TCRbeta chain sequencing, PBMC samples were collected from trial participants at day 0 and at day 28 after the second dose. The CDR3 regions of human TCRbeta chains were analyzed by immunosequencing. In the authors' own workflow: TCRs in the repertoires were compared against a reference library of SARS-CoV-2-specific TCRs that had been generated with the MIRA antigen-specificity platform. Breadth was defined as the fraction of unique TCRs that were SARS-CoV-2-associated. Depth was defined as the fraction of total T cells that were SARS-CoV-2-associated. Using the MIRA data, each spike-specific TCR was mapped to the spike region that the TCR reacts to and placed in a CD4 or CD8 class. Log10-transformed breadth and depth values were compared by one-way ANOVA with Sidak's multiple comparisons tests. In TCRdb, the immuneACCESS table is reduced to in-frame sequences with V and J assigned. These tables do not hold every clone; where another copy was compared, an unresolved V gene accounts for under half, and the others remain unexplained. The V and J calls and clone size were taken over from that table, and D and trimming were inferred from the DNA. In all, the sample holds under 150,000 clones, and 91% of those were seen once. In total, the top ten clones hold under 2% of the sample.

From the cysteine through the phenylalanine, the CDR3 covers 11 amino acids. Solely the CDR3 DNA is kept, with 33 bases framed from the first base. CDR1 and CDR2 were assigned from the germline V gene as SGHTA and FQGTGA. The V and J ends are trimmed by 2 bases and 12 bases, leaving 8 bases between them. This entry comes from a study of T cell responses to AZD1222 COVID-19 vaccine (dated by TCRdb to the early 2020s). About the investigation overall: A total of approximately 240 trial participants underwent TCR sequencing, of whom 200 to 220 received two doses of AZD1222 and some 26 received two doses of the MenACWY control vaccine. Enrollment into the trials was organized by age into subgroups of 18-55, 56-69 and 70-plus years, and those subgroups contained roughly 150, 30 and 60 TCR-sequenced participants, respectively. The investigation overall reported the following: Epitopes outside the regions mutated in the B.1.351 and B.1.1.7 variants were reportedly recognized by nearly half of the unique spike-specific TCRs. Only five to seven AZD1222 recipients were SARS-CoV-2 seropositive at baseline, limiting conclusions about previously exposed vaccinees. The vaccine-associated CD4 TCRs covered the entire spike protein, and the dominant responses fell in regions 160-218 and 743-854. In the small 56-69-year group, the increase in depth fell short of significance, most likely because of low power. No day 14 peak-response samples were available, so repertoires were characterized only after the peak T cell response. After two AZD1222 doses, both the breadth and the depth of spike-specific TCRs were significantly higher than at day 0 and than in MenACWY recipients. Most participants were white British and females outnumbered males, and the authors suggested that clonal diversity may have been underestimated.

The sequencing here drew on peripheral blood, taken 28 days after the second AZD1222 dose. The clonotype was recovered from an adult who received the AZD1222 COVID-19 vaccine. The chain uses TRBV7-3 and TRBJ1-5; no confident D gene assignment can be made. The CDR3 here reads CASSLSAGQHF. The nucleotide sequence reads as follows: TGTGCCAGCAGCTTATCGGCAGGCCAGCATTTT. Full variable domain (CDR3 extended with the reference TRBV7-3 and TRBJ1-5 proteins): GAGVSQTPSNKVTEKGKYVELRCDPISGHTALYWYRQSLGQGPEFLIYFQGTGAADDSGLPNDRFFAVRPEGSVSTLKIQRTERGDSAVYLCASSLSAGQHFGDGTRLSIL.